The 16 T cell receptor beta chains reported below all come from one sample, sequenced in a study of shared clonotypes between healthy human individuals. Clones were read by immunoSEQ multiplex PCR, and TCRdb kept only the in-frame ones, dropping some. The data hold hundreds of thousands of clones, with around 72% observed a single time. The material sequenced was memory CD4+ T cells sorted from blood. This sample's subset: CD45RA-negative fraction. The receptors were sampled from a woman between 25 and 40 years old in good health.

The rearrangement uses TRBV18 and TRBJ2-7; 10 bases line up with TRBD2. The CDR3 runs 14 residues. From germline, CDR1 is KGHSH and CDR2 LQKENI. Germline trimming cut 6 bases from V and 2 bases from J; bases unmatched to any gene: 4. The CDR3 DNA reads as TGTGCCAGCTCCCTAGCGGGAGCCCCCTACGAGCAGTACTTC. Translation gives CASSLAGAPYEQYF.

A few counts support this clone. The genes are TRBV27 and TRBJ2-7; possibly TRBD1 for D (6 bases). Germline values: CDR1 MNHEY, CDR2 SMNVEV (reference sequence). This CDR3 is 14 amino acids long. V lost 5 bases and J 6 bases, leaving 17 bases between the germline ends. CDR3 sequence: CASSIYRVTSEQYF. CDR3 bases: TGTGCCAGCAGTATCTACAGGGTGACGAGCGAGCAGTACTTC.

The rearrangement joins TRBV5-1 to TRBJ2-5, with 11 bases that match TRBD2. The V gene end was trimmed by 0 bases and the J gene end by 2 bases; junction bases not matched to a gene: 3. The CDR3 is 16 residues long. Germline V lookup: CDR1 SGHRS, CDR2 YFSETQ. The CDR3 sequence is CASSLGLAGSQETQYF. In nucleotides, the CDR3 is TGCGCCAGCAGCTTGGGACTAGCGGGATCTCAAGAGACCCAGTACTTC. The variable domain in full, completed from reference TRBV5-1 and TRBJ2-5, reads KAGVTQTPRYLIKTRGQQVTLSCSPISGHRSVSWYQQTPGQGLQFLFEYFSETQRNKGNFPGRFSGRQFSNSRSEMNVSTLELGDSALYLCASSLGLAGSQETQYFGPGTRLLVL.

The chain employs TRBV5-1 and TRBJ2-5; D perhaps matches TRBD1 (7 bases). Between the trimmed V and J ends, which lost 3 bases and 5 bases, there was a span of 20 bases. CDR1 is SGHRS, CDR2 YFSETQ, per germline. This CDR3 has 16 amino acids. CDR3 amino acids: CASSWGATGTGETQYF. The CDR3 nucleotides are TGCGCCAGCAGCTGGGGGGCGACAGGGACTGGGGAGACCCAGTACTTC.

This chain connects TRBV2 to TRBJ2-2; D may be TRBD1 or TRBD2 (6 bases each). The V and J ends lost 2 bases and 5 bases respectively, with 9 bases between them. There are 14 residues in the CDR3. Germline V gives CDR1 SNHLY, CDR2 FYNNEI. The chain's CDR3 is CASSERGATGELFF. The CDR3 DNA is TGTGCCAGCAGTGAAAGGGGGGCAACCGGGGAGCTGTTTTTT.

The V and J genes are TRBV9 and TRBJ2-1; 8 bases line up with TRBD2. The CDR3 is 16 amino acids. Germline CDR1 and CDR2: SGDLS and YYNGEE. The junction had 4 bases not matched to a gene; V was cut back by 0 bases and J by 2 bases. The CDR3 sequence: CASSVALTSAYNEQFF. The CDR3 DNA reads as TGTGCCAGCAGCGTAGCGCTGACTAGCGCCTACAATGAGCAGTTCTTC.

This clone was counted only a few times. The V call is TRBV5-6, the J call TRBJ2-6; D remains unclear. Trimming shortened V by 0 bases and J by 4 bases, and 11 bases separated the two germline ends. This CDR3 is 16 amino acids long. Per the germline V gene, CDR1 is SGHDT and CDR2 is YYEEEE. Here the CDR3 DNA reads TGTGCCAGCAGCTTGGTATCGCTTGGGGGGGCCAACGTCCTGACTTTC. Translation gives CASSLVSLGGANVLTF.

Here the CDR3 reads CASSLQGREQFF. In nucleotides, the CDR3 is TGTGCCAGCAGTTTACAGGGCCGTGAGCAGTTCTTC. J is TRBJ2-1 and V is TRBV28; tentatively, D is TRBD1 (5 bases). V was shortened by 2 bases and J by 9 bases, with 8 bases between the two germline ends. CDR3 size: 12 residues. The germline V gene encodes CDR1 MDHEN and CDR2 SYDVKM. Full variable domain (rest looked up from reference TRBV28 and TRBJ2-1): DVKVTQSSRYLVKRTGEKVFLECVQDMDHENMFWYRQDPGLGLRLIYFSYDVKMKEKGDIPEGYSVSREKKERFSLILESASTNQTSMYLCASSLQGREQFFGPGTRLTVL.

The V call is TRBV28, the J call TRBJ2-5; TRBD2 matches at 10 bases. The CDR3 covers 17 residues. The germline V gene has CDR1 MDHEN and CDR2 SYDVKM. The junction had 15 bases not matched to a gene; V was cut back by 5 bases and J by 6 bases. CDR3 in DNA: TGTGCCAGCAGTCTCCGGGGGAGCGGGAGGGCCGAAAAGACCCAGTACTTC. Translation gives CASSLRGSGRAEKTQYF.

The chain has TRBV6-1 and TRBJ1-3, with 11 positions matching TRBD1. Germline CDR1 reads MNHNS; CDR2 reads SASEGT. CDR3 length equals 14 residues. V was clipped by 9 bases and J by 6 bases; unmatched bases: 7. The CDR3 DNA reads as TGTGCCAGGCTAACGGGACAGGGGGTAAACACCATATATTTT. This encodes CARLTGQGVNTIYF.

This chain connects TRBV30 to TRBJ1-1, with 8 bases fitting TRBD1. The length of the CDR3 is 15 residues. Trimming at V came to 4 bases and at J to 2 bases, leaving 9 bases not matched to a gene. In germline, CDR1 is GTSNPN, CDR2 SVGIG (reference sequence). The CDR3 DNA reads TGTGCCTGGACCGGGGACAGGCTAACTAACACTGAAGCTTTCTTT. It specifies CAWTGDRLTNTEAFF.

Concerning this clone itself: Other DNA variants within this sample encode the same CDR3. V and J are TRBV11-2 and TRBJ2-7; 7 bases are shared with TRBD1. Per the germline V gene, CDR1 is SGHAT and CDR2 is FQNNGV. Unmatched junction bases numbered 7, after V lost 5 bases and J lost 3 bases. CDR3 length: 14 amino acids. The CDR3 nucleotides read TGTGCCAGCAGCCCTAGACAGGGTAGCTACGAGCAGTACTTC. Encoded protein: CASSPRQGSYEQYF.

Concerning this clone: A clone one base away is much larger, so this may be a read error. The chain joins TRBV5-4 to TRBJ1-2, with no clear D. Trimming took 1 base from V and 2 from J, leaving 6 bases between them. The CDR3 loop spans 13 amino acids. The germline V gene encodes CDR1 SGHNT and CDR2 YYREEE (reference sequence). CDR3 in amino acids: CASSLRGNYGYTF. DNA of the CDR3: TGTGCCAGCAGCTTGCGAGGGAACTATGGCTACACCTTC.

A single count supports this clone. A much bigger clone sits one base away, suggesting this may be a read error. For the CDR3, the DNA is TGTGCCAGCAGCGGACAGGGGGAGACCCAGTACTTC. Translated, it gives CASSGQGETQYF. V is TRBV7-8 and J is TRBJ2-5, with 9 bases aligning to TRBD1. V lost 5 bases, J lost 5 bases, and 0 bases stayed unmatched. The CDR3 totals 12 residues. Germline loops: CDR1 SGHVS, CDR2 FQNEAQ.

Comments on this clone: In the same sample, other DNA sequences code for this CDR3. The chain couples TRBV2 to TRBJ1-2; no firm D call. Germline CDR1 and CDR2: SNHLY and FYNNEI. The V end was cut by 3 bases, the J end by 1 base, with 6 bases between. This CDR3 has 13 residues. DNA for the CDR3: TGTGCCAGCAGTGATTCTCTTAACTATGGCTACACCTTC. As protein: CASSDSLNYGYTF. Variable domain in full (rest from reference TRBV2 and TRBJ1-2): EPEVTQTPSHQVTQMGQEVILRCVPISNHLYFYWYRQILGQKVEFLVSFYNNEISEKSEIFDDQFSVERPDGSNFTLKIRSTKLEDSAMYFCASSDSLNYGYTFGSGTRLTVV.

The genes are TRBV11-2 and TRBJ2-2; 10 positions match TRBD1. Germline V gene data show CDR1 as SGHAT and CDR2 as FQNNGV. CDR3 length: 15 amino acids. Unmatched junction bases numbered 5, after V lost 3 bases and J lost 7 bases. This CDR3 reads CASSFATGGNGELFF. As DNA, the CDR3 is TGTGCCAGCAGCTTTGCGACAGGGGGCAACGGGGAGCTGTTTTTT.